These T cell receptor beta chains were read from a single sample in a study of early T cells in non-severe SARS-CoV-2 infection. TCRdb analysed the 5' RACE reads with MiXCR anew, one entry per CDR3 protein. The sample has tens of thousands of distinct CDR3 sequences; less than 15% are singletons. This specimen consisted of whole blood, obtained at baseline. The receptors come from an adult who was a healthcare worker with PCR-confirmed SARS-CoV-2 infection or an uninfected control (not recorded which). Both conserved end residues are part of each CDR3. The D gene is left open where the match is weak. The size of a clone is reported for some rows only, either as once, few or many, or as a class for expanded clones.

TRBJ1-1	NA	many	TRBV7-9	14	CASSFRTEGTEAFF	TGTGCCAGCAGCTTTCGGACGGAAGGGACTGAAGCTTTCTTT
TRBJ2-2	TRBD2	NA	TRBV7-8	15	CASSLTAGAAGELFF	TGTGCCAGCAGCTTAACAGCGGGAGCAGCCGGGGAGCTGTTTTTT
TRBJ2-2	TRBD1	NA	TRBV19	15	CASSIGTVNTGELFF	TGTGCCAGTAGTATTGGGACAGTGAACACCGGGGAGCTGTTTTTT
TRBJ1-1	NA	few	TRBV4-1	15	CASSQDRRAITEAFF	TGCGCCAGCAGCCAAGATCGCAGGGCAATCACTGAAGCTTTCTTT
TRBJ1-2	NA	NA	TRBV7-9	16	CASSSTQGNIDYGYTF	TGTGCCAGCAGCTCCACCCAGGGAAACATAGACTATGGCTACACCTTC
TRBJ2-3	NA	few	TRBV19	12	CASSPDGHTQYF	TGTGCCAGTAGTCCCGACGGACATACGCAGTATTTT
TRBJ1-1	NA	many	TRBV7-3	13	CASSGGTYSEAFF	TGTGCCAGCAGCGGGGGGACATATTCTGAAGCTTTCTTT
TRBJ2-1	TRBD2	many	TRBV7-2	17	CASSLGVLAAAYNEQFF	TGTGCCAGCAGCTTGGGGGTTCTAGCGGCCGCCTACAATGAGCAGTTCTTC
TRBJ2-1	TRBD2	many	TRBV18	16	CASSPPLAGVYNEQFF	TGTGCCAGCTCACCACCGCTAGCGGGGGTGTACAATGAGCAGTTCTTC
TRBJ2-5	TRBD1	NA	TRBV20-1	14	CSASPGTGLETHYF	TGCAGTGCCAGTCCCGGGACAGGATTGGAGACCCATTACTTC
TRBJ2-7	NA	NA	TRBV10-3	14	CAISESASAYEQYF	TGTGCCATCAGTGAGTCGGCTAGCGCTTACGAGCAGTACTTC
TRBJ2-7	TRBD1	NA	TRBV29-1	13	CSFGTENPYEQYF	TGCAGCTTCGGGACAGAAAACCCCTACGAGCAGTACTTC
TRBJ2-6	NA	few	TRBV10-2	16	CASSTLGTSGANVLTF	TGCGCCAGCAGCACTCTAGGGACTTCTGGGGCCAACGTCCTGACTTTC
TRBJ2-6	NA	many	TRBV7-9	15	CASSFSGSGANVLTF	TGTGCCAGCAGCTTTAGCGGCTCTGGGGCCAACGTCCTGACTTTC
TRBJ1-2	TRBD1	NA	TRBV12-3/TRBV12-4	15	CASSLWDRGRNGYTF	TGTGCCAGCAGTTTATGGGACAGGGGGCGGAATGGCTACACCTTC
TRBJ2-7	TRBD1	few	TRBV5-1	17	CASSSNSMTGLAYEQYF	TGCGCCAGCAGCTCAAATTCTATGACAGGGCTGGCCTACGAGCAGTACTTC
TRBJ2-3	TRBD1	NA	TRBV28	14	CASSSTGGADTQYF	TGTGCCAGCAGTTCGACAGGGGGGGCAGATACGCAGTATTTT
TRBJ2-2	TRBD1	NA	TRBV12-3/TRBV12-4	13	CASSGTATGELFF	TGTGCCAGCTCCGGGACAGCAACCGGGGAGCTGTTTTTT
TRBJ2-5	NA	few	TRBV4-2	15	CASSQRDSLQETQYF	TGTGCCAGCAGCCAAAGGGACTCGCTCCAAGAGACCCAGTACTTC
TRBJ2-2	NA	few	TRBV20-1	13	CSAGGPNTGELFF	TGCAGTGCCGGCGGGCCGAACACCGGGGAGCTGTTTTTT